This T cell receptor (beta chain) was observed in a study of T cells in Graves' hyperthyroidism and ophthalmopathy. Regarding the study as a whole: Ophthalmopathy stood apart from stable hyperthyroidism in a 13 V-J model. In blood, most of the thyroid clonotypes expanded above 0.001 were also present. Onset of ophthalmopathy came a median around 6.2 months after the model predicted it.

TCR beta CDR3 regions were amplified from RNA transcripts. Initially, a first-round RT-PCR of the TCR CDR3 employed the HTBI primer set. MiXCR was run by TCRdb on the multiplex PCR reads, yielding one entry per CDR3 protein. This sample has 450,000 to 700,000 distinct CDR3 sequences, with roughly 46% found just once. Note on this clonotype: Its antigen remains unidentified.

The diagnostic basis comprised clinical symptoms, serum thyroxine and TRAb, thyroid ultrasound and orbital computed tomography. J lost 0 bases, V lost 8 bases, and 6 bases had no gene match. Germline CDR1 and CDR2: SQVTM and ANQGSEA. The CDR3 spans 13 residues. The receptor's source is an adult woman with Graves' disease, either hyperthyroidism or ophthalmopathy (not recorded which). V usage is TRBV29-1 and J usage is TRBJ1-1; 7 bases align to TRBD1. The sequencing sample was made of peripheral blood or thyroid tissue (not recorded which). The CDR3 DNA reads TGCAGCTCCTTAGGGACAGTGAACACTGAAGCTTTCTTT. Protein sequence: CSSLGTVNTEAFF.